This T cell receptor (beta chain) was recovered during a study of blood T cell repertoires in COVID-19. Study summary: COVID-19 samples collected from the United States, Italy and Spain covered acute and convalescent phases.

Germline loops: CDR1 ENHRY, CDR2 SYGVKD. V dropped 4 bases and J dropped 0; count of bases not matched to a gene: 6. The CDR3 is 15 amino acids. This clone was counted a single time. Clones were sequenced by immunoSEQ multiplex PCR, and TCRdb holds only the in-frame ones, with some missing. The profile covers 100,000 to 150,000 clones, with over 75% appearing a single time and roughly a quarter taken by the ten largest. This sequence was found in a man aged 65-85 years with active or convalescent COVID-19. The sequencing input was peripheral blood. The chain couples TRBV10-3 to TRBJ2-7, with TRBD1 matching over 7 bases. The chain's CDR3 is CAISVRDRDSYEQYF. In DNA form, the CDR3 reads TGTGCCATCAGTGTACGGGACAGAGACTCCTACGAGCAGTACTTC.